The clone carrying this T cell receptor (beta chain) was counted many times. This specimen belongs to a study of identical twins. The CDR3 runs to 15 residues. Germline V gene data show CDR1 as LNHNV and CDR2 as YYDKDF (reference sequence). The germline V and J ends were trimmed by 9 bases and 6 bases, with 21 bases remaining between them. TCRdb re-derived calls from the 5' RACE reads in MiXCR, one entry per CDR3 protein. The repertoire holds approximately 670,000 distinct CDR3 sequences, with less than 7% as singletons. This chain uses TRBV15 with TRBJ2-1; D ambiguous. The sequencing sample was made of naive T cells sorted from blood. This receptor was identified in a man between 18 and 29 years old in good health. CDR3 bases: TGTGCCACGATGTTACCGGGCTCCTCTTCCAATGAGCAGTTCTTC. This codes for CATMLPGSSSNEQFF.